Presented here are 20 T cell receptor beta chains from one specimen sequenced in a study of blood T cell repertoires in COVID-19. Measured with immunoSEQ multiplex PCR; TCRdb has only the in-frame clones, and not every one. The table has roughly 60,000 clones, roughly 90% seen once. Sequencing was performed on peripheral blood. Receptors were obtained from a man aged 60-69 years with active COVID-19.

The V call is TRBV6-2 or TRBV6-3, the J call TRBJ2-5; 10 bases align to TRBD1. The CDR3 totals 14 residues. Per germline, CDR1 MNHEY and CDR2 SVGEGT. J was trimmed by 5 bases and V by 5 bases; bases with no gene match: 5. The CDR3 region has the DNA TGTGCCAGCAGTGGGGACAGGGGTCACGAGACCCAGTACTTC. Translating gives CASSGDRGHETQYF.

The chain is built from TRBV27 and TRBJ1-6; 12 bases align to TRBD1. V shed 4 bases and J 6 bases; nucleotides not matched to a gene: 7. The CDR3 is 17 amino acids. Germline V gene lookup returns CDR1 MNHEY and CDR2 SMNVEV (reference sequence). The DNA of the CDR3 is TGTGCCAGCAGTTCACAGGGACAGGGGGCATCTAATTCACCCCTCCACTTT. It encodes CASSSQGQGASNSPLHF.

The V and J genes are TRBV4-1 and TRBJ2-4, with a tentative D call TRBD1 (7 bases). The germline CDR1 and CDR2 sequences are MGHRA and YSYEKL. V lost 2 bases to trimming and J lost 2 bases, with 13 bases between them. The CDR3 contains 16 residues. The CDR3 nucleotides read TGCGCCAGCAGCCAAACGACAGGGACTCCCAAAAACATTCAGTACTTC. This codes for CASSQTTGTPKNIQYF.

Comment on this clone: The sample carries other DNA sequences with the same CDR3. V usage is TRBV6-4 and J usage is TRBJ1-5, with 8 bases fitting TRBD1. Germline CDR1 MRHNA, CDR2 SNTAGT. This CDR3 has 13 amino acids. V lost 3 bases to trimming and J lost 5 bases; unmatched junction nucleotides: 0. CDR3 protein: CASSEQGDQPQHF. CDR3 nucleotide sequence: TGTGCCAGCAGTGAACAGGGGGATCAGCCCCAGCATTTT.

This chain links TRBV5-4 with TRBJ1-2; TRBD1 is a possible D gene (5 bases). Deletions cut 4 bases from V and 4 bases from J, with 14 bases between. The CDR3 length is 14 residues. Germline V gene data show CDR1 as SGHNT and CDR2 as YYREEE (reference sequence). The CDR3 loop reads CASSPRGGSYGYTF. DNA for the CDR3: TGTGCCAGCAGCCCGCGGGGGGGGAGCTATGGCTACACCTTC.

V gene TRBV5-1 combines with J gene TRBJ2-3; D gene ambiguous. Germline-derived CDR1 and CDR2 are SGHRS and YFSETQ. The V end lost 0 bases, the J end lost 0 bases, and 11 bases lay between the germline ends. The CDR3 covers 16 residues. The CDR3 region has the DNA TGCGCCAGCAGCTTGGCACAGATACCCAGCACAGATACGCAGTATTTT. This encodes CASSLAQIPSTDTQYF.

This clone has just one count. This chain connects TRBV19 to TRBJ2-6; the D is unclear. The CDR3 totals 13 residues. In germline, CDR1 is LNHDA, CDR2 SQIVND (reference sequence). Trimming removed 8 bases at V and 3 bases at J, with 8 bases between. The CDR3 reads CASDHSGANVLTF. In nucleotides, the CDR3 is TGTGCCAGTGACCACAGTGGGGCCAACGTCCTGACTTTC.

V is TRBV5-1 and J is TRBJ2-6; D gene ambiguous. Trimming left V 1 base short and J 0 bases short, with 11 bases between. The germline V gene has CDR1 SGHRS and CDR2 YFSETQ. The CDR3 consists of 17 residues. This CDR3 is CASSLWYGDSGANVLTF. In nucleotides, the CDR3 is TGCGCCAGCAGCTTGTGGTATGGAGACTCTGGGGCCAACGTCCTGACTTTC.

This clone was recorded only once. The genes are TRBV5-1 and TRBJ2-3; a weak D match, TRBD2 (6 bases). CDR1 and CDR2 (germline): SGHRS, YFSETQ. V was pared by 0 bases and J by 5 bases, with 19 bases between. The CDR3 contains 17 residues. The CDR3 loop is CASSLALGGGGQDTQYF. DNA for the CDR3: TGCGCCAGCAGCTTGGCTCTTGGGGGAGGAGGACAAGATACGCAGTATTTT. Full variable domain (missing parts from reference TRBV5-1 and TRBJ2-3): KAGVTQTPRYLIKTRGQQVTLSCSPISGHRSVSWYQQTPGQGLQFLFEYFSETQRNKGNFPGRFSGRQFSNSRSEMNVSTLELGDSALYLCASSLALGGGGQDTQYFGPGTRLTVL.

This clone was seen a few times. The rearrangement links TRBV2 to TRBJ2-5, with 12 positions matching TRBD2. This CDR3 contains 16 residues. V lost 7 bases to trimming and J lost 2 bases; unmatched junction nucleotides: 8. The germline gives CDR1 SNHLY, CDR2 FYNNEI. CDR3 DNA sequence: TGTGCCAGCACGGGGACTAGCGGGCGCCTTCAAGAGACCCAGTACTTC. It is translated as CASTGTSGRLQETQYF.

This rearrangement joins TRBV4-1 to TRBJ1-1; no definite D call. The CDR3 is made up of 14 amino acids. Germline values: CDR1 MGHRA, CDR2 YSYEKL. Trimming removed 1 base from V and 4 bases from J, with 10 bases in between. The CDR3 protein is CASSQAAVTTEAFF. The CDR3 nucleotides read TGCGCCAGCAGCCAAGCCGCAGTTACCACTGAAGCTTTCTTT.

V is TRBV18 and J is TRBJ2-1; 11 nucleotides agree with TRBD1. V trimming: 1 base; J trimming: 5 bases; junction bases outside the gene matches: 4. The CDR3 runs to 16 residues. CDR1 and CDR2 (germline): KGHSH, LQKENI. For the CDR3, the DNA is TGTGCCAGCTCACCACTCGGGACAGGGGGAAACAATGAGCAGTTCTTC. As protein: CASSPLGTGGNNEQFF.

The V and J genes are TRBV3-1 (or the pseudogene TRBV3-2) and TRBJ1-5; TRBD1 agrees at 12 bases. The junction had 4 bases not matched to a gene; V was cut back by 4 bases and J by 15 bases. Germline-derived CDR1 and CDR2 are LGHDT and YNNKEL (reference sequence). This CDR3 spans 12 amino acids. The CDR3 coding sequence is TGTGCCAGCAGCCTAGGGACAGGGGGCCGGCATTTT. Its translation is CASSLGTGGRHF.

In DNA form, the CDR3 reads TGTGCCAGCAGTGAGGACAGGGGGCTATTCACCGGGGAGCTGTTTTTT. Encoded protein: CASSEDRGLFTGELFF. The chain joins TRBV6-1 to TRBJ2-2, with 11 bases aligning to TRBD1. This CDR3 has 16 amino acids. Trimming cost V 3 bases and J 4 bases; bases outside gene matches: 4. Germline assignment: CDR1 MNHNS and CDR2 SASEGT.

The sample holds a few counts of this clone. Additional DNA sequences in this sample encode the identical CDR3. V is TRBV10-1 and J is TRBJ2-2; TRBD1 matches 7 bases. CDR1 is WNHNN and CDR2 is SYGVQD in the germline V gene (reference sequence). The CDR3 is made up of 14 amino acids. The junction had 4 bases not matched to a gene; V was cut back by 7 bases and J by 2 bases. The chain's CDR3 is CASKGQENTGELFF. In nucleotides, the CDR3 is TGCGCCAGCAAAGGACAGGAAAACACCGGGGAGCTGTTTTTT.

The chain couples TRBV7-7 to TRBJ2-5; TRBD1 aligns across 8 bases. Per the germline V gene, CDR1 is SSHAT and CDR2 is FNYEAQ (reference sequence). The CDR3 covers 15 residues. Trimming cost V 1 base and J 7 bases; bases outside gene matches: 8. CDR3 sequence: CASSLGQGAARTQYF. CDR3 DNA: TGTGCCAGCAGCTTAGGTCAGGGGGCGGCTAGGACCCAGTACTTC.

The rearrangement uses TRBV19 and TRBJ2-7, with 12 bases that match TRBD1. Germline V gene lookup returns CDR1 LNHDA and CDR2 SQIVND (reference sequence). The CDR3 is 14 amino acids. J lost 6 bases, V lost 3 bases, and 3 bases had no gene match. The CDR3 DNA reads TGTGCCAGTAGTATCGGGACAGGGGGCGGCGAGCAGTACTTC. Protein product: CASSIGTGGGEQYF.

In DNA form, the CDR3 reads TGTGCCAGCAGCTTGATCTCTTGGGGCAGGGACTACGAGCAGTACTTC. Its protein product is CASSLISWGRDYEQYF. The V and J genes are TRBV7-9 and TRBJ2-7; D may be TRBD1 (5 bases). V gave up 3 bases and J gave up 3 bases, with 18 bases separating them. The CDR3 length is 16 residues. CDR1 is SEHNR and CDR2 is FQNEAQ in the germline V gene (reference sequence). Supplemented by reference TRBV7-9 and TRBJ2-7, the full variable domain reads DTGVSQNPRHKITKRGQNVTFRCDPISEHNRLYWYRQTLGQGPEFLTYFQNEAQLEKSRLLSDRFSAERPKGSFSTLEIQRTEQGDSAMYLCASSLISWGRDYEQYFGPGTRLTVT.

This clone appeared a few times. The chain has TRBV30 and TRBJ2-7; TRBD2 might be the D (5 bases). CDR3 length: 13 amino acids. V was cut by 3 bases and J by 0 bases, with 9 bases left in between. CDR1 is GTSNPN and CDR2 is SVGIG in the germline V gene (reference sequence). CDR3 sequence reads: CAWSGIRSYEQYF. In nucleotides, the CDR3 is TGTGCCTGGAGCGGGATCCGCTCCTACGAGCAGTACTTC.

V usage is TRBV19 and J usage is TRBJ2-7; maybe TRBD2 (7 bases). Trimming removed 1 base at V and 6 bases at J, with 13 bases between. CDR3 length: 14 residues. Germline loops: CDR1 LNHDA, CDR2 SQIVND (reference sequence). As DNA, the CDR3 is TGTGCCAGTAGTATAGGGGGGGGGCCCAGCGAGCAGTACTTC. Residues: CASSIGGGPSEQYF.